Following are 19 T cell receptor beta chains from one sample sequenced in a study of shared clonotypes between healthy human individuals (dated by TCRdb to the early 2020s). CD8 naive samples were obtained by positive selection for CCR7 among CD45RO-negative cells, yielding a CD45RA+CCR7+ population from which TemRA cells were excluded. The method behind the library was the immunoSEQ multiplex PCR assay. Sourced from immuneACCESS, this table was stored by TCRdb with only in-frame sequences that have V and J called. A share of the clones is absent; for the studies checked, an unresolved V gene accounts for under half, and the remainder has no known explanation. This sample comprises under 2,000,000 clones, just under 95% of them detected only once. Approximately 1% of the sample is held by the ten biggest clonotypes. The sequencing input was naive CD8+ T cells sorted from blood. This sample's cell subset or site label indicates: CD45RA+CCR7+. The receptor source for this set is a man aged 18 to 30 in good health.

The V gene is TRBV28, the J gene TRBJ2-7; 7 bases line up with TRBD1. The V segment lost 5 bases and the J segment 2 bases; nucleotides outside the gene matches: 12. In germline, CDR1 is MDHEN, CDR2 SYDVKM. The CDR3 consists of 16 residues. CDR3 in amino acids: CASSLPTGVPTYEQYF. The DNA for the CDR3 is TGTGCCAGCAGTCTCCCCACAGGGGTACCTACCTACGAGCAGTACTTC.

This CDR3 reads CAWMGQATYEQYF. CDR3 nucleotide sequence: TGTGCCTGGATGGGACAGGCGACCTACGAGCAGTACTTC. The chain links TRBV30 to TRBJ2-7; 8 bases map to TRBD1. V was pared by 4 bases and J by 2 bases, with 4 bases of the junction left unmatched. Germline V CDR1 and CDR2: GTSNPN, SVGIG (reference sequence). The CDR3 is made up of 13 amino acids.

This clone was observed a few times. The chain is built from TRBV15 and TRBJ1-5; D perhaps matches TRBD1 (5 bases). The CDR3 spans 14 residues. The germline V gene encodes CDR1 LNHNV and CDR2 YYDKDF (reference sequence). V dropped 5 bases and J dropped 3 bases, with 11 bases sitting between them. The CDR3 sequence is CATSDQGDNQPQHF. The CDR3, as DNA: TGTGCCACCAGCGATCAGGGCGACAATCAGCCCCAGCATTTT.

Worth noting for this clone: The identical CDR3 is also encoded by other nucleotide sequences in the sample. The CDR3 DNA reads as TGTGCCATCAGTGAGTCGGGACAGGGTAGCTACGAGCAGTACTTC. Protein: CAISESGQGSYEQYF. V gene TRBV10-3 combines with J gene TRBJ2-7; TRBD1 agrees at 9 bases. The germline V gene has CDR1 ENHRY and CDR2 SYGVKD. J lost 3 bases, V lost 0 bases, and 3 bases had no gene match. The CDR3 runs 15 residues.

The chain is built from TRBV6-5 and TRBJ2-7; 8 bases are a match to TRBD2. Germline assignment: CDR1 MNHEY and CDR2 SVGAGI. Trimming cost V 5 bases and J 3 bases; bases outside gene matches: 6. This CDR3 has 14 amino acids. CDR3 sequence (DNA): TGTGCCAGCAGTGTTCCGGGGGGGCTCTACGAGCAGTACTTC. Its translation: CASSVPGGLYEQYF.

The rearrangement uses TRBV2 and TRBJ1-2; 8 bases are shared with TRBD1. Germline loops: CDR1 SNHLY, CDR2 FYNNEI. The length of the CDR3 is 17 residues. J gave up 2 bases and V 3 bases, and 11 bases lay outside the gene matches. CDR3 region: CASSDLDRVFENYGYTF. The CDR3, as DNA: TGTGCCAGCAGTGATTTGGACAGGGTTTTTGAGAACTATGGCTACACCTTC.

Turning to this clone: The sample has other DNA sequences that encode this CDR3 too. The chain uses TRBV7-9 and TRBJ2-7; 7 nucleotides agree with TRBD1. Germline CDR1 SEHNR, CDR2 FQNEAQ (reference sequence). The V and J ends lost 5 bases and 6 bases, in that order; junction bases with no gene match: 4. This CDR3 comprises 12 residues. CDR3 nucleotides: TGTGCCAGCAGCCCAGACAGGGTCGAGCAGTACTTC. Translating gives CASSPDRVEQYF.

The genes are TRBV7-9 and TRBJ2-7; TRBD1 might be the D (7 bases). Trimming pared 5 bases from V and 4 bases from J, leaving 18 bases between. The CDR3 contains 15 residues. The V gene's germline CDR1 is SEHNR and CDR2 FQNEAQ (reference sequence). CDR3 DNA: TGTGCCAGCAGCCCGAGTGCAGGGGGGACTTACGAGCAGTACTTC. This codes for CASSPSAGGTYEQYF.

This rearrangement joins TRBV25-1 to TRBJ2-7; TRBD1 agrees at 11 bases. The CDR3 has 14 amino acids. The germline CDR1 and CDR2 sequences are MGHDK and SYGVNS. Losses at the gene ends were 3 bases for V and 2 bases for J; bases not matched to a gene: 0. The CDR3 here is CASSEGQGAYEQYF. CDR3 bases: TGTGCCAGCAGTGAGGGACAGGGGGCCTACGAGCAGTACTTC.

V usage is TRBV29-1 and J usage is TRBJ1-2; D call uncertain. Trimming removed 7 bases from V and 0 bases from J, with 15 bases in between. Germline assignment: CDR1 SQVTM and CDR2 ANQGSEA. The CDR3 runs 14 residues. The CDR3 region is CSAGPVDSNYGYTF. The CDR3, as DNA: TGCAGCGCAGGCCCGGTAGATTCTAACTATGGCTACACCTTC. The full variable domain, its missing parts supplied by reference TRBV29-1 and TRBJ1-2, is SAVISQKPSRDICQRGTSLTIQCQVDSQVTMMFWYRQQPGQSLTLIATANQGSEATYESGFVIDKFPISRPNLTFSTLTVSNMSPEDSSIYLCSAGPVDSNYGYTFGSGTRLTVV.

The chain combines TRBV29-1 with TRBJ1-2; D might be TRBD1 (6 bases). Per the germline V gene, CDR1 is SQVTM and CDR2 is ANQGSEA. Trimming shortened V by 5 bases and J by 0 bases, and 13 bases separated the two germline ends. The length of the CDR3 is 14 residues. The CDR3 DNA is TGCAGCGTTCTCGACAGGCTAGCTAACTATGGCTACACCTTC. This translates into CSVLDRLANYGYTF.

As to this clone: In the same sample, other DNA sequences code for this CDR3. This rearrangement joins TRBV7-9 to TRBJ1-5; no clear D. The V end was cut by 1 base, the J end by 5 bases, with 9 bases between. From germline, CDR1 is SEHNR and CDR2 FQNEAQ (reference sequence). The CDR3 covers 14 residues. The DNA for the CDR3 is TGTGCCAGCAGCTTAGAGGGAGCGTATCAGCCCCAGCATTTT. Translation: CASSLEGAYQPQHF.

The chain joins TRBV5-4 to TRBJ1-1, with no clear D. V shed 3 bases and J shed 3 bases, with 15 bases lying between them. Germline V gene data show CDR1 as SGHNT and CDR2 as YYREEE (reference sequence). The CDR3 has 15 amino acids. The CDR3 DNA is TGTGCCAGCAGCTCGGATCTCGGCAGTTACACTGAAGCTTTCTTT. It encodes CASSSDLGSYTEAFF.

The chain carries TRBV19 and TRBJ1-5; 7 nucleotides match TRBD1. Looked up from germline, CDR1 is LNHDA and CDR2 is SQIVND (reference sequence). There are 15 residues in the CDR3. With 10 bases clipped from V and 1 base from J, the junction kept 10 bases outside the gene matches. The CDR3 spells CATRVQGVSNQPQHF. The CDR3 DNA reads TGTGCCACAAGGGTCCAGGGGGTGAGCAATCAGCCCCAGCATTTT.

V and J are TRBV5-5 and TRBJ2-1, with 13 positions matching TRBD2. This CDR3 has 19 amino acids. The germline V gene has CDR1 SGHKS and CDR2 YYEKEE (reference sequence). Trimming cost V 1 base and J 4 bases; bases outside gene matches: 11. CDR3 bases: TGTGCCAGCAGCTTGCGGGGACTAGCGGGAAACGCAATTTACAATGAGCAGTTCTTC. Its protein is CASSLRGLAGNAIYNEQFF.

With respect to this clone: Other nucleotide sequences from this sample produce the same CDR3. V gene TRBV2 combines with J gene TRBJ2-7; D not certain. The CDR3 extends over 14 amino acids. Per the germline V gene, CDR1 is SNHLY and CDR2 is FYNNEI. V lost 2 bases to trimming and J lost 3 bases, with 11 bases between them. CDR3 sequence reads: CASSENGVGYEQYF. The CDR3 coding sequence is TGTGCCAGCAGTGAAAATGGGGTGGGCTACGAGCAGTACTTC.

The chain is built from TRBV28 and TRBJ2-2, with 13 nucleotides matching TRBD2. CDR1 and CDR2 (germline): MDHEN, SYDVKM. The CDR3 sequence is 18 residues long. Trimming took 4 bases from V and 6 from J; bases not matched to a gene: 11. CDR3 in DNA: TGTGCCAGCAGTTCCCCCAACGTACTAGCGGGGGGGTCCGGGGAGCTGTTTTTT. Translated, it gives CASSSPNVLAGGSGELFF.

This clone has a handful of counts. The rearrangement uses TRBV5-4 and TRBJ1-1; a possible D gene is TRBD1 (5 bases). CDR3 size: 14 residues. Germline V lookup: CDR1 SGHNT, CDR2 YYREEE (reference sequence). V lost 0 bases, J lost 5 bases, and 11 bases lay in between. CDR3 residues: CASSLDPKGTEAFF. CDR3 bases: TGTGCCAGCAGCTTGGACCCGAAGGGGACTGAAGCTTTCTTT.

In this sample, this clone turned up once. The CDR3 DNA is TGTGCCATCAGTGACGGGACAGGGTCCTACAATGAGCAGTTCTTC. This sequence encodes CAISDGTGSYNEQFF. The chain joins TRBV10-3 to TRBJ2-1; TRBD1 matches at 9 bases. V trimming: 3 bases; J trimming: 1 base; junction bases outside the gene matches: 1. There are 15 residues in the CDR3. Germline V gene data show CDR1 as ENHRY and CDR2 as SYGVKD.